The 8 T cell receptor beta chains below were found in one sample sequenced in a study of tumor-infiltrating lymphocytes in primary liver carcinoma. From about 19-30 mg of unsorted bulk tissue, DNA and RNA were co-extracted together. Total RNA amounting to 500 ng was the source from which TCR beta cDNA was made with a constant-region primer. Three-round nested multiplex PCR performed with slightly modified ARM-PCR produced the TCR beta libraries. The first two PCR rounds used TRBV1-TRBV30 primers with a Cbeta primer, around 10 cycles each. TCRdb processed the multiplex PCR reads anew with MiXCR; each CDR3 protein has one entry. Of about 120,000 distinct CDR3 sequences listed, nearly 70% are singletons. Sequencing input: tumor-adjacent normal liver tissue. The receptors were sampled from a woman in her sixties or seventies with primary liver carcinoma and hepatitis B virus infection.

Remarks on this clonotype: This sequence may be a read error, since a much larger clone differs from it by one base. This chain uses TRBV6-5 with TRBJ1-2; TRBD1 is a possible D gene (5 bases). Trimming removed 0 bases at V and 8 bases at J, with 10 bases between. This CDR3 comprises 13 residues. CDR1 and CDR2 (germline): MNHEY, SVGAGI. For the CDR3, the DNA is TGTGCCAGCAGTTACTCGGGGGTTGAAGGCTACACCTTC. Protein: CASSYSGVEGYTF.

Comments on this clonotype: A read error may explain this, as a much larger clone is one base away. The rearrangement joins TRBV28 to TRBJ2-2; D may be TRBD2 (6 bases). Per germline, CDR1 MDHEN and CDR2 SYDVKM. The CDR3 sequence is 14 residues long. The CDR3 is CASSGGISTGKLFF. The DNA of the CDR3 is TGTGCCAGCAGTGGGGGGATAAGCACCGGGAAGCTGTTTTTT.

The chain carries TRBV14 and TRBJ1-1; D gene uncertain. Trimming pared 0 bases from V and 13 bases from J, leaving 18 bases between. There are 14 residues in the CDR3. Germline CDR1 reads SGHDN; CDR2 reads FVKESK. Here the CDR3 DNA reads TGTGCCAGCAGCCAAGATTTCGCCGATGTGGGAGTTTTCTTT. Translation gives CASSQDFADVGVFF.

In regard to this clonotype: Since the CDR3 does not end with the conserved phenylalanine or tryptophan, this likely comes from a read error. The V gene is TRBV11-2, the J gene TRBJ2-7; TRBD2 matches at 11 bases. CDR3 length equals 17 residues. Germline V lookup: CDR1 SGHAT, CDR2 FQNNGV. In DNA form, the CDR3 reads TGTGCCTGCAGTTCACAACGGACTAGCGGGCTGACCTACGAGCAGTACTCT. Translation: CACSSQRTSGLTYEQYS.

Comment on this clonotype: Germline and junction disagree at one end, which may indicate a read error. The chain links TRBV6-6 to TRBJ2-1, with unresolved D. Germline values: CDR1 MNHNY, CDR2 SVGAGI (reference sequence). The CDR3 runs to 12 residues. CDR3 residues: CANSYPGAEQLF. The CDR3 region has the DNA TGTGCCAACAGTTACCCGGGTGCTGAGCAGCTCTTC.

Worth noting for this clonotype: The CDR3 carries no conserved terminal phenylalanine or tryptophan, so it likely arises from a read error. The J gene is TRBJ2-1, the V gene TRBV6-5; TRBD1 is a possible D gene (5 bases). Germline CDR1 reads MNHEY; CDR2 reads SVGAGI. The CDR3 is made up of 13 amino acids. The ends were cut back, 8 bases at V and 7 bases at J, with 15 bases in the middle. The CDR3 protein is CASQRGGDNEQFL. The DNA for the CDR3 is TGTGCCAGCCAAAGGGGTGGGGATAATGAGCAGTTCTTA.

Regarding this clonotype: This likely comes from a read error, as the CDR3 has no conserved phenylalanine or tryptophan at its end. The chain combines TRBV12-3 or TRBV12-4 with TRBJ1-1; 7 nucleotides line up with TRBD1. The CDR3 sequence is 14 residues long. The J segment lost 5 bases and the V segment lost 10 bases, leaving 13 bases of the junction unmatched. CDR3 in amino acids: CANSRTGDDTEAFS. The CDR3 DNA reads TGTGCCAACAGCAGAACAGGGGATGATACTGAAGCTTTCTCT.

V is TRBV28 and J is TRBJ1-2, with TRBD1 identical over 8 bases. J lost 11 bases, V lost 5 bases, and 19 bases had no gene match. Germline loops: CDR1 MDHEN, CDR2 SYDVKM. The CDR3 contains 16 residues. CDR3 in amino acids: CASSRPGQVSLEGYTF. CDR3 coding DNA: TGTGCCAGCAGTCGACCGGGACAGGTTTCACTAGAGGGTTACACCTTC.